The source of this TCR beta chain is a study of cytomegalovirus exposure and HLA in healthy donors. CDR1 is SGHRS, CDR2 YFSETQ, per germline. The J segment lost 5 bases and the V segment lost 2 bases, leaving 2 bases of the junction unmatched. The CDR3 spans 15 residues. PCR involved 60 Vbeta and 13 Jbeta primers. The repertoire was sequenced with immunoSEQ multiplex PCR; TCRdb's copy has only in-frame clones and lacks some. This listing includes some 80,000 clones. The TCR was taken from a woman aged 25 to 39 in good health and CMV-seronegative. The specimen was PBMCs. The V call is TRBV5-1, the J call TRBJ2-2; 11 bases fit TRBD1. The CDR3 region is CASSLGQGATGELFF. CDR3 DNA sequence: TGCGCCAGCAGCTTAGGACAGGGGGCAACCGGGGAGCTGTTTTTT.